This T cell receptor (beta chain) was observed in a study of CD8+ T cells in alopecia areata. As for the study in general: Tofacitinib ran for 6 to 18 months before 6 months off drug. Study-wide points: An increase in clonality over normal scalp was evident in lesional scalp, especially alopecia totalis/universalis. While tofacitinib was given, many expanded lesional clones persisted in scalp and blood. Relative to mice, TCR sharing across patients was less clear, a difference possibly HLA-related.

The CDR3 extends over 12 amino acids. The V end was cut by 4 bases, the J end by 0 bases, with 3 bases between. Germline lookup yields CDR1 SEHNR and CDR2 FQNEAQ (reference sequence). The treatment here: oral pan-JAK inhibitor, 5-10 mg twice daily. Reverse transcription of extracted RNA yielded cDNA, which provided the sequencing template. Data came from immunoSEQ multiplex PCR; TCRdb stores just in-frame clones and leaves some out. The sample shows 110,000 or so clones, less than 70% of them seen only once. As for this clone: Its matching antigen is unknown.

The J gene is TRBJ2-5, the V gene TRBV7-9, with no clear D. The source was CD4+ T cells sorted from blood, collected at week 24, from a patient treated with tofacitinib. This sequence originates from a human donor with alopecia areata. CDR3 sequence: CASSYNQETQYF. DNA for the CDR3: TGTGCCAGCAGCTATAACCAAGAGACCCAGTACTTC.